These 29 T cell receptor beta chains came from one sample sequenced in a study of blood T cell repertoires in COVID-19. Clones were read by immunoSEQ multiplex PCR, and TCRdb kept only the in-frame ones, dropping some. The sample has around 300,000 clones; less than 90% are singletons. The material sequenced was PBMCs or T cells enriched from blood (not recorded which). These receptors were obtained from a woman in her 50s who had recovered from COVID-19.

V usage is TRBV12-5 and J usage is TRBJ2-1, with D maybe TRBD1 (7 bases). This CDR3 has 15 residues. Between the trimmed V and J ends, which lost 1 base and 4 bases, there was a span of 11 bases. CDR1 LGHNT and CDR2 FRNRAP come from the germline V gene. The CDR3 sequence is CASGLGQGGYNEQFF. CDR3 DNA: TGTGCTAGTGGTTTGGGGCAGGGGGGTTACAATGAGCAGTTCTTC.

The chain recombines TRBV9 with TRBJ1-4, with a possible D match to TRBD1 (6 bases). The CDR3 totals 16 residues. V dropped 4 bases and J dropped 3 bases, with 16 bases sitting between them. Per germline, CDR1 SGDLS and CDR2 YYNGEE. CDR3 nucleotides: TGTGCCAGCAGCCCCCCTCGGGGGGCCCCTAATGAAAAACTGTTTTTT. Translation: CASSPPRGAPNEKLFF.

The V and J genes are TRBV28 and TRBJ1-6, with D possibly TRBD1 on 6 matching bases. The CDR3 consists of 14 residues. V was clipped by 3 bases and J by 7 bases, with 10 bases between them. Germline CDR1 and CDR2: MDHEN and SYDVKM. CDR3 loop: CASSLGGANSPLHF. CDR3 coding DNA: TGTGCCAGCAGTTTGGGGGGGGCGAATTCACCCCTCCACTTT.

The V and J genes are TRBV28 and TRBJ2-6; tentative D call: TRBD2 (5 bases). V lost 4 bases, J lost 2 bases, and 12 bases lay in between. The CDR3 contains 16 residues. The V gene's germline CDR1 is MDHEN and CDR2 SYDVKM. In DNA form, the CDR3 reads TGTGCCAGCAGTTCAGGAGCGGAAACTGGGGCCAACGTCCTGACTTTC. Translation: CASSSGAETGANVLTF.

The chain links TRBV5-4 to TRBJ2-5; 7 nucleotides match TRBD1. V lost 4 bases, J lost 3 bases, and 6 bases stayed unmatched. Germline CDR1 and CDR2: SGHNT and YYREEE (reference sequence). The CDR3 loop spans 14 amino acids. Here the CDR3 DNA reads TGTGCCAGCAGCCCACGGGACAGAAAAGAGACCCAGTACTTC. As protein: CASSPRDRKETQYF.

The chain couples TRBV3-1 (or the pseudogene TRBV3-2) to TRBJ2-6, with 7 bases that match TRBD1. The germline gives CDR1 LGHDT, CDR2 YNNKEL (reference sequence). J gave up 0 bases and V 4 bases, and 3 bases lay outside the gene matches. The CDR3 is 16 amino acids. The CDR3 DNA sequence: TGTGCCAGCAGCCCCAGACAGGGCTCTGGGGCCAACGTCCTGACTTTC. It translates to CASSPRQGSGANVLTF.

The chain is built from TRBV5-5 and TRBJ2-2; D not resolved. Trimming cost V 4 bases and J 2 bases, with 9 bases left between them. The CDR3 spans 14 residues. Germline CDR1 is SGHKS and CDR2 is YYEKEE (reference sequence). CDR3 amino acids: CASSMTFNTGELFF. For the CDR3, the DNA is TGTGCCAGCAGCATGACTTTCAACACCGGGGAGCTGTTTTTT.

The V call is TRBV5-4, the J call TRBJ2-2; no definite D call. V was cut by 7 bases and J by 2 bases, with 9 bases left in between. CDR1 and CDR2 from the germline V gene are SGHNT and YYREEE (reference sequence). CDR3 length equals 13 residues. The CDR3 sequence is CASLGGNTGELFF. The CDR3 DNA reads TGTGCCAGCCTAGGTGGCAACACCGGGGAGCTGTTTTTT.

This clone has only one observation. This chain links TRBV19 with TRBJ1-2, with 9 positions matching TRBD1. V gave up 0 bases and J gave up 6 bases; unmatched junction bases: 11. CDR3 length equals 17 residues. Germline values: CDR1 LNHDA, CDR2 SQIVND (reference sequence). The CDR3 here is CASSIDGFGTGINGYTF. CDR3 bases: TGTGCCAGTAGTATAGATGGGTTTGGGACAGGGATTAATGGCTACACCTTC. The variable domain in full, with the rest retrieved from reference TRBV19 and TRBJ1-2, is DGGITQSPKYLFRKEGQNVTLSCEQNLNHDAMYWYRQDPGQGLRLIYYSQIVNDFQKGDIAEGYSVSREKKESFPLTVTSAQKNPTAFYLCASSIDGFGTGINGYTFGSGTRLTVV.

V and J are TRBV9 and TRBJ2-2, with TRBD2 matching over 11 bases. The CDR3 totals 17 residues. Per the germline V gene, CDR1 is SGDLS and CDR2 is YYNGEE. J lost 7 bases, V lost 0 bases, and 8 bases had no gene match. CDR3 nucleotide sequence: TGTGCCAGCAGCGTAGGGGAACTAGCGGGAGTGATCGGGGAGCTGTTTTTT. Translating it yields CASSVGELAGVIGELFF.

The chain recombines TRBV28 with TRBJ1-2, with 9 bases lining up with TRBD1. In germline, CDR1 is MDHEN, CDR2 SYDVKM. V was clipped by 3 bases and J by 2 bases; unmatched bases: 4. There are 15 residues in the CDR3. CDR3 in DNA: TGTGCCAGCAGTTTTGGGGGGACAGGGAACTATGGCTACACCTTC. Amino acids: CASSFGGTGNYGYTF.

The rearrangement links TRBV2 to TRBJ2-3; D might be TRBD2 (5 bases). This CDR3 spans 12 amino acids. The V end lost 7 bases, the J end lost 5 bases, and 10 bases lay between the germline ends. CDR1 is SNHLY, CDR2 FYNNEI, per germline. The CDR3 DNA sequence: TGTGCCAGCAAGCCCGAGGGAGATACGCAGTATTTT. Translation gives CASKPEGDTQYF.

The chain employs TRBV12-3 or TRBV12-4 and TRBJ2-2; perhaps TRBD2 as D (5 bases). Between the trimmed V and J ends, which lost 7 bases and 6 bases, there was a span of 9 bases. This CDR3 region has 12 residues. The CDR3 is CASTRAAGELFF. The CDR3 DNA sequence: TGTGCCAGCACCCGAGCGGCCGGGGAGCTGTTTTTT.

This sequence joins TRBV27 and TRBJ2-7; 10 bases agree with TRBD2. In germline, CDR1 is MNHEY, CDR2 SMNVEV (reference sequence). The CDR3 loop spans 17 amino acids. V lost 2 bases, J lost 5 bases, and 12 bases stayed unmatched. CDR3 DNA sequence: TGTGCCAGCAGTTTACTATCTAGCGGGAGTAATATCCACGAGCAGTACTTC. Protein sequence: CASSLLSSGSNIHEQYF.

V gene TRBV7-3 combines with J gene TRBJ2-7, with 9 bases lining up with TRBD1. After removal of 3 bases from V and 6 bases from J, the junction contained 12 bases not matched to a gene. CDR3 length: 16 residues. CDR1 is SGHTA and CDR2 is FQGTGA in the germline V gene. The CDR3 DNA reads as TGTGCCAGCAGCTTGAACGACCGGGACAGGGACGCCGAGCAGTACTTC. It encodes CASSLNDRDRDAEQYF.

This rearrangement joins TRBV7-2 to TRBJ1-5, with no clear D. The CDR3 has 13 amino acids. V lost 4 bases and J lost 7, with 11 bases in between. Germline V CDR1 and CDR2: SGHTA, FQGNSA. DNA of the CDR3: TGTGCCAGCAGCTACTACCGGGAGCAGCCCCAGCATTTT. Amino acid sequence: CASSYYREQPQHF.

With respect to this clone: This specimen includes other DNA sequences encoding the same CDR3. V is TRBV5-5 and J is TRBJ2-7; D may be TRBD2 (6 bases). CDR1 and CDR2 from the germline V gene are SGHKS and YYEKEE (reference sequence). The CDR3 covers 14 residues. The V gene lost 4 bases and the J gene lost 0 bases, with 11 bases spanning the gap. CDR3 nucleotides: TGTGCCAGCAGCCGAGACGGGAGCTCCTACGAGCAGTACTTC. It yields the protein CASSRDGSSYEQYF.

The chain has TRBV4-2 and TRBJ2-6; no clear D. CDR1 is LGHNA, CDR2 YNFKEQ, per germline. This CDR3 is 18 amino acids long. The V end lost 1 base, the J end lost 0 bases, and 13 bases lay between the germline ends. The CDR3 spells CASSQVAEYLSGANVLTF. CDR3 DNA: TGTGCCAGCAGCCAAGTGGCAGAATACCTCTCTGGGGCCAACGTCCTGACTTTC.

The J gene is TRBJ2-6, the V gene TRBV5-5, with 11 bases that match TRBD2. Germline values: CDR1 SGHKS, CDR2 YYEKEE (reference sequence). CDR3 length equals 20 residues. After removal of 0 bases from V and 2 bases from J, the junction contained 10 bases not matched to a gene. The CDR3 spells CASSLAVAGGPVAGANVLTF. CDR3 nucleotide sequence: TGTGCCAGCAGCTTGGCTGTAGCGGGAGGGCCTGTCGCTGGGGCCAACGTCCTGACTTTC.

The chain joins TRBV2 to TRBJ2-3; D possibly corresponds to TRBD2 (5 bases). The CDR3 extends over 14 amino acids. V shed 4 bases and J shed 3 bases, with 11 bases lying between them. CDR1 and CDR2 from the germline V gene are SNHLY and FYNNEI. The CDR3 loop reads CASSASGKTDTQYF. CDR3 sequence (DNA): TGTGCCAGCAGTGCCTCCGGGAAGACAGATACGCAGTATTTT.

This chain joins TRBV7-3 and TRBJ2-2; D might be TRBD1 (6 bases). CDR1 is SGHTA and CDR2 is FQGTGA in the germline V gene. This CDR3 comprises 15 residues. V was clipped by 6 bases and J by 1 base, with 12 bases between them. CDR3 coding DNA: TGTGCCAGCAGTTCCGGGACACAGAACACCGGGGAGCTGTTTTTT. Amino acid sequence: CASSSGTQNTGELFF.

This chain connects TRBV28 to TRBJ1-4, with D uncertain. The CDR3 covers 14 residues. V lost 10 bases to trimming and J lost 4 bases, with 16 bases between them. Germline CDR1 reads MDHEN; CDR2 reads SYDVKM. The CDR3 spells CATRSLYNNEKLFF. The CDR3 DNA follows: TGTGCCACGAGAAGCTTGTATAATAATGAAAAACTGTTTTTT.

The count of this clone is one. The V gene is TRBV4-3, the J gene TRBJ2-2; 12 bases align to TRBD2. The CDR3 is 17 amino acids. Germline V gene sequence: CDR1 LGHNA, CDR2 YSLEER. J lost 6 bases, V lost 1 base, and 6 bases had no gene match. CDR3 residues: CASSQVVLAGGPGELFF. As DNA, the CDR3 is TGCGCCAGCAGCCAAGTGGTTCTAGCGGGAGGGCCCGGGGAGCTGTTTTTT.

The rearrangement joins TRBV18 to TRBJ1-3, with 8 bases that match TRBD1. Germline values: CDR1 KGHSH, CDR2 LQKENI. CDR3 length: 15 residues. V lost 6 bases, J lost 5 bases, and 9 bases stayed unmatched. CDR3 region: CASSPGTGPRNTIYF. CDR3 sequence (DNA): TGTGCCAGCTCCCCCGGGACAGGTCCTCGAAACACCATATATTTT.

The CDR3 DNA reads TGTGCCAGTCAGTTGAACGGGGGTCGAAACACCATATATTTT. Protein sequence: CASQLNGGRNTIYF. The rearrangement uses TRBV7-9 and TRBJ1-3; TRBD1 might be the D (5 bases). The V gene's germline CDR1 is SEHNR and CDR2 FQNEAQ (reference sequence). The ends were cut back, 9 bases at V and 5 bases at J, with 17 bases in the middle. The CDR3 consists of 14 residues.

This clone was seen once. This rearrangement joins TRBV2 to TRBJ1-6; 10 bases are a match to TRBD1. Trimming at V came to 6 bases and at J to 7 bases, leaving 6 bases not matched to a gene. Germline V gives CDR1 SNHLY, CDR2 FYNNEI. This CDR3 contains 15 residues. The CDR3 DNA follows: TGTGCCAGCAGAGCCGGGACAGGGGTAAATTCACCCCTCCACTTT. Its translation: CASRAGTGVNSPLHF.

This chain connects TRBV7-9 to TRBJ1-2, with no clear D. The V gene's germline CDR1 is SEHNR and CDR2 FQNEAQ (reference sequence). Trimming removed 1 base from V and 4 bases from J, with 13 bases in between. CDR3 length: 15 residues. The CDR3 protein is CASSLDERELYGYTF. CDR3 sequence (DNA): TGTGCCAGCAGCTTAGATGAAAGGGAGCTCTATGGCTACACCTTC. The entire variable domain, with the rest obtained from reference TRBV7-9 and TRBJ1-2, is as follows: DTGVSQNPRHKITKRGQNVTFRCDPISEHNRLYWYRQTLGQGPEFLTYFQNEAQLEKSRLLSDRFSAERPKGSFSTLEIQRTEQGDSAMYLCASSLDERELYGYTFGSGTRLTVV.

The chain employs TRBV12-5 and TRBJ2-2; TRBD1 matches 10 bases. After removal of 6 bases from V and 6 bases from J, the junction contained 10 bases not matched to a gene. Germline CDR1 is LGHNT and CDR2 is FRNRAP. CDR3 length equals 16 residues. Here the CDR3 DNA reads TGTGCTAGTGGACTCTACCCGGGACAGGGGCCCGGGGAGCTGTTTTTT. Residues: CASGLYPGQGPGELFF.

Here the CDR3 reads CASRPGQGLRPLHF. The CDR3 bases are TGTGCCAGCAGACCGGGACAGGGGTTAAGACCCCTCCACTTT. The chain combines TRBV27 with TRBJ1-6; the match to TRBD1 covers 10 bases. From germline, CDR1 is MNHEY and CDR2 SMNVEV (reference sequence). V lost 6 bases to trimming and J lost 12 bases; unmatched junction nucleotides: 8. The CDR3 length is 14 residues.